Sequencing of this T cell receptor beta chain was carried out in a study of cytomegalovirus exposure and HLA in healthy donors. Across the whole study: Genotyping showed roughly 76% of 350 to 400 donors falling in the Caucasian-associated ancestry cluster. Findings and caveats of the study: According to a later analysis, most TCR beta chains associated with CMV appeared HLA-restricted. Sequencing likely generated an artifact that appeared as a cluster of highly shared sequence variants. Among TCR beta chains of equal frequency, HLA-associated ones were more clonally expanded in a later analysis.

PCR amplification relied on 60 Vbeta primers (plus 13 Jbeta primers). Measured with immunoSEQ multiplex PCR; TCRdb has only the in-frame clones, and not every one. The sample lists around 67,000 clones; 75% to 80% were seen once. To note about this clone: Antigen: not known.

Looked up from germline, CDR1 is LNHDA and CDR2 is SQIVND (reference sequence). CDR3 length equals 14 residues. V was pared by 3 bases and J by 2 bases, with 9 bases between. The receptor's source is a man aged 18 to 29 in good health and CMV-seropositive. The chain couples TRBV19 to TRBJ2-3; possible D gene TRBD1, 5 bases. Sequenced: PBMCs. CDR3 loop: CASSIDSTTDTQYF. CDR3 in DNA: TGTGCCAGTAGTATCGACAGCACCACAGATACGCAGTATTTT.